This T cell receptor beta chain was retrieved from a study of blood T cell repertoires in COVID-19 (dated by TCRdb to the early 2020s). Concerning the study at large: Collaborator samples came from the United States, Italy and Spain and covered acute and convalescent phases of COVID-19. The prospective study material was composed of cDNA or gDNA derived from T cells, B-cell-depleted T cells, or PBMCs. The dataset comprised deeply sampled blood TCRbeta repertoires from subjects exposed to, actively infected with, or recovered from COVID-19. A freely available public database, intended as a resource for researchers studying the immune response to SARS-CoV-2, is where the repertoires were released. The samples were drawn from the first 160 participants of the ongoing ImmuneRACE study and from 1,254 subjects provided by 6 global collaborators. Sample metadata almost always included a de-identified subject ID, COVID-19 status, age in years and sex. Where HLA class I and class II types were available, the types were taken from metadata supplied by the sample provider, not from assay-based typing.

With respect to this clone: Its antigen specificity is not known. Per-nucleotide qualities are absent, and no much larger clonotype sits a single base away.

General study outcomes and caveats: How much clinical and demographic metadata was included differed by source and by participant, and the metadata was provided uncurated.

The collaborating institutions used their own protocols to collect whole blood in K2EDTA tubes. Collaborator samples were shipped for TCRbeta analysis as frozen whole blood, isolated PBMCs, or DNA extracted from either sample type. TCRbeta CDR3 regions were amplified from genomic DNA using the immunoSEQ Assay, a bias-controlled multiplex PCR. Regarding the original processing steps: Nucleated cell counts per sample were estimated from amplification of reference gene primers within the assay. Sequence reads were collapsed and filtered to measure the absolute abundance of every unique TCRbeta CDR3 rearrangement. For each sample, productive Simpson clonality was calculated as the square root of Simpson's diversity index over productive rearrangements. TCRdb's version of the immuneACCESS table is confined to in-frame rearrangements and falls short of the full clone set. An unresolved V gene accounts for under half of the shortfall where checked; the remainder is of unknown origin. Clone size and the V and J calls come from that table; the DNA yielded D and trimming. This sample gives 170,000 or so clones in total; approximately 88% of them show up just once. The ten largest clones represent 2.5% to 3.5% of the sample.

From its cysteine to its phenylalanine, the CDR3 spans 14 amino acids. Just the 42-base CDR3 DNA is kept, in frame starting at base 1. CDR1 is given as SNHLY and CDR2 as FYNNEI, both from the germline V gene. Ends trimmed: V by 6 bases, J by 8 bases; bases unmatched to a gene: 10. The origin of this receptor is a woman in her sixties with acute or convalescent COVID-19. The rearranged chain carries TRBV2 and TRBJ2-3, and 8 bases in between align with TRBD2. The sequenced sample was peripheral blood. The nucleotide sequence reads TGTGCCAGCAGGGTAGCGGGGCCCGGGGGTACGCAGTATTTT. Its coded protein is CASRVAGPGGTQYF.